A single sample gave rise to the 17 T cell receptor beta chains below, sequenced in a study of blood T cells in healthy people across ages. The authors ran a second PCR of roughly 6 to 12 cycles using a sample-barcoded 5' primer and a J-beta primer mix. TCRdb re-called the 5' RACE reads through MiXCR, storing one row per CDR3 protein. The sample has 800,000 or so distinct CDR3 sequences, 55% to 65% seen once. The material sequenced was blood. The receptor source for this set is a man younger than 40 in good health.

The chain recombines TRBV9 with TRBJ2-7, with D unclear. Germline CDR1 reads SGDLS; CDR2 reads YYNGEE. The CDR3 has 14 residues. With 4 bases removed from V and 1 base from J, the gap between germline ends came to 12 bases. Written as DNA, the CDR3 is TGTGCCAGCAGCCCTCCTAGGGATTCCTACGAGCAGTACTTC. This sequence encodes CASSPPRDSYEQYF.

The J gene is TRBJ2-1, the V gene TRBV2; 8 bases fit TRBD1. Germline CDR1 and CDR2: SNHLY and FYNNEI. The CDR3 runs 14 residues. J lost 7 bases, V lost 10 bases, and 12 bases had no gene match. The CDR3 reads CATEKLQGENEQFF. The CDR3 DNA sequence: TGTGCCACCGAAAAACTACAGGGGGAGAATGAGCAGTTCTTC.

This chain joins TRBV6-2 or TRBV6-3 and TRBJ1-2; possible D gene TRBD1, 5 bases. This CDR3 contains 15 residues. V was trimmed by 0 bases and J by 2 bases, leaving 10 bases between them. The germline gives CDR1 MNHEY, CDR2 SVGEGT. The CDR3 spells CASSYSGGRNYGYTF. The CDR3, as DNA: TGTGCCAGCAGTTACTCGGGGGGAAGAAACTATGGCTACACCTTC.

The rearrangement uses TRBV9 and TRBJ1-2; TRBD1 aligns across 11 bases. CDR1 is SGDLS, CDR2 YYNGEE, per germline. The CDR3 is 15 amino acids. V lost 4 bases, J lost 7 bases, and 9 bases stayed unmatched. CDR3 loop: CASSSRTGGEGGYTF. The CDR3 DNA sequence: TGTGCCAGCAGCTCAAGGACAGGGGGCGAGGGTGGCTACACCTTC.

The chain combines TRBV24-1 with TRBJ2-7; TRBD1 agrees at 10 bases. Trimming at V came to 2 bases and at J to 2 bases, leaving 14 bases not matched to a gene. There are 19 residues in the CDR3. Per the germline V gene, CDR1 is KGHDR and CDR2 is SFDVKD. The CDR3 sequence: CATSDCAGTGDNPPYEQYF. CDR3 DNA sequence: TGTGCCACCAGTGATTGCGCCGGGACAGGGGATAACCCTCCCTACGAGCAGTACTTC.

The CDR3 nucleotides are TGCGCCAGCAGCCGAAACCCGGGACCCTACAATGAGCAGTTCTTC. Protein product: CASSRNPGPYNEQFF. The rearrangement joins TRBV4-3 to TRBJ2-1; possibly TRBD1 or TRBD2 for D (5 bases each). V was cut by 4 bases and J by 2 bases, with 12 bases left in between. CDR3 length: 15 amino acids. The V gene's germline CDR1 is LGHNA and CDR2 YSLEER.

The CDR3 nucleotides are TGTGCCAGCAGCTTAACGGCCGTTTCCGAGACCCAGTACTTC. It specifies CASSLTAVSETQYF. The chain links TRBV7-3 to TRBJ2-5; D uncertain. CDR3 length: 14 amino acids. Germline V lookup: CDR1 SGHTA, CDR2 FQGTGA. The germline V and J ends were trimmed by 0 bases and 5 bases, with 10 bases remaining between them.

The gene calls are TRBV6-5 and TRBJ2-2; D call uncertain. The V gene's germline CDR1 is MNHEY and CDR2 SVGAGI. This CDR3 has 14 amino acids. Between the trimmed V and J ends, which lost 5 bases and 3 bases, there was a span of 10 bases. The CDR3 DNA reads TGTGCCAGCAGTCGTACAACTTACACCGGGGAGCTGTTTTTT. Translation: CASSRTTYTGELFF.

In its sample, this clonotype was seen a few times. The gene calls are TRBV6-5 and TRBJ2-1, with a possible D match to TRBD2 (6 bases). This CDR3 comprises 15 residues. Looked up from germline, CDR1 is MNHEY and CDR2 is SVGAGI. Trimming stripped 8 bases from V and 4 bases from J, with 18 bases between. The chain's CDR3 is CASREFEEGYNEQFF. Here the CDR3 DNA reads TGTGCCAGCCGAGAATTCGAGGAGGGATACAATGAGCAGTTCTTC.

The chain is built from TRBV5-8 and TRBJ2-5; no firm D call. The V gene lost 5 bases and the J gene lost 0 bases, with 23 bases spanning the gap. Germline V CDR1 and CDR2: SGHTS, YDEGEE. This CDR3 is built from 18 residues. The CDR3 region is CASRVLADTGSYQETQYF. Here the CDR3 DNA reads TGTGCCAGCAGAGTACTTGCGGATACTGGCAGCTACCAAGAGACCCAGTACTTC.

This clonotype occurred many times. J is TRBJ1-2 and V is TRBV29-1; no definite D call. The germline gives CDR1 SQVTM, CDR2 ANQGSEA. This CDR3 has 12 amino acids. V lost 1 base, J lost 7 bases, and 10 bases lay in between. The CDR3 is CSVEVSATGYTF. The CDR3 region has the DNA TGCAGCGTTGAAGTATCGGCCACTGGCTACACCTTC.

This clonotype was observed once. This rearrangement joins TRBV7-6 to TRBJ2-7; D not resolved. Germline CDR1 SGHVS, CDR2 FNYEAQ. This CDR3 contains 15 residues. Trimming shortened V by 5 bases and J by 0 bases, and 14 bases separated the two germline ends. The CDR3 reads CASSTGPTSSYEQYF. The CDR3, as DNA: TGTGCCAGCAGCACCGGACCCACGAGCTCCTACGAGCAGTACTTC.

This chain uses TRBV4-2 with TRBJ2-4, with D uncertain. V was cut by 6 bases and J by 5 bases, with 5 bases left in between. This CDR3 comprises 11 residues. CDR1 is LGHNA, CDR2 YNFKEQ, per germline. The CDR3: CASSLENIQYF. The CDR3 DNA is TGTGCCAGCAGTCTAGAAAACATTCAGTACTTC.

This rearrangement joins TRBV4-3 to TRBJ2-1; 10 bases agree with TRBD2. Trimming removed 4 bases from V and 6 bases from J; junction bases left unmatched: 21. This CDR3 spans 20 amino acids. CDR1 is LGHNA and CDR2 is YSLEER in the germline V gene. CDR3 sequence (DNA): TGCGCCAGCAGCCTCACACAGGGGCTAGCGGGGGCGGGGGGAACCAATGAGCAGTTCTTC. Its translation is CASSLTQGLAGAGGTNEQFF.

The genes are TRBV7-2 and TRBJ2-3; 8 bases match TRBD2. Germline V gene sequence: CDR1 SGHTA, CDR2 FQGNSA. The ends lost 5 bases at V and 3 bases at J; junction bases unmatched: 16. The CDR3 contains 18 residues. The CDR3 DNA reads TGTGCCAGCAGCCCTAGGCCCCCGTTGCGGGGGGCTACAGATACGCAGTATTTT. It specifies CASSPRPPLRGATDTQYF.

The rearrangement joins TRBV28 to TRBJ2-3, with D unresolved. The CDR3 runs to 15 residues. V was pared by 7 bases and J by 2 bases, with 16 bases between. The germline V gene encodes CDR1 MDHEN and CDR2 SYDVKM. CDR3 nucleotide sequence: TGTGCCAGCATCTATCAAGGTTTAAACACAGATACGCAGTATTTT. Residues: CASIYQGLNTDTQYF. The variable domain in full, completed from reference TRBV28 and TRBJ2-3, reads DVKVTQSSRYLVKRTGEKVFLECVQDMDHENMFWYRQDPGLGLRLIYFSYDVKMKEKGDIPEGYSVSREKKERFSLILESASTNQTSMYLCASIYQGLNTDTQYFGPGTRLTVL.

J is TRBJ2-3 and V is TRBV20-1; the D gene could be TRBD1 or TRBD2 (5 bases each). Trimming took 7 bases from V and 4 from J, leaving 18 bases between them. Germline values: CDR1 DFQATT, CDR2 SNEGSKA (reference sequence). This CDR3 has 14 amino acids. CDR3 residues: CSDRRPAKADTQYF. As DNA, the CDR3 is TGCAGTGACAGGAGGCCCGCGAAGGCAGATACGCAGTATTTT.